The rows below give T cell receptor beta chains drawn from one sample of a study of regulatory T cells in long-lasting Graves disease. One entry per CDR3 protein, called by TCRdb with MiXCR from the multiplex PCR reads. The sample includes about 470,000 distinct CDR3 sequences, around 20% seen only once; the top ten take roughly 8%. The sequenced sample was peripheral blood mononuclear cells (PBMCs), obtained when the disease was refractory, from a patient treated with antithyroid drugs. The source of these receptors is a female donor with Graves disease. Each CDR3 is given with its conserved first and last residue. A D gene is named only where the DNA matches it firmly. A clone size is listed for some rows: how often the clone was seen (once, few, many), or a class if it is expanded.

d_gene | abundance | len | j_gene | v_gene | CDR3aa | CDR3nt
- | - | 14 | TRBJ2-7 | TRBV27 | CASSPSAPWYEQYF | TGTGCCAGCAGCCCTTCTGCCCCATGGTACGAGCAGTACTTC
TRBD2 | many | 12 | TRBJ2-5 | TRBV6-2/TRBV6-3 | CASSPDIAGQYF | TGTGCCAGCAGCCCTGATATAGCGGGACAGTACTTC
- | - | 15 | TRBJ2-7 | TRBV9 | CASSVAGLGSYEQYF | TGTGCCAGCAGCGTAGCGGGACTGGGATCCTACGAGCAGTACTTC
- | many | 14 | TRBJ2-7 | TRBV9 | CASSQRPGAYEQYF | TGTGCCAGCAGCCAAAGGCCGGGGGCCTACGAGCAGTACTTC
TRBD1 | - | 17 | TRBJ2-7 | TRBV5-1 | CASSLSLSGTVEYEQYF | TGCGCCAGCAGCTTGAGTTTGTCGGGGACAGTTGAGTACGAGCAGTACTTC
- | few | 14 | TRBJ2-7 | TRBV6-1 | CASRGLPRPYEQYF | TGTGCCAGCAGAGGACTACCACGACCATACGAGCAGTACTTC
TRBD2 | many | 14 | TRBJ2-4 | TRBV24-1 | CATSPGLGKNIQYF | TGTGCCACCAGTCCGGGACTAGGCAAAAACATTCAGTACTTC
TRBD2 | few | 13 | TRBJ2-5 | TRBV4-1 | CASSSAGEETQYF | TGCGCCAGCAGTTCAGCGGGAGAAGAGACCCAGTACTTC
- | - | 13 | TRBJ1-5 | TRBV27 | CASSWRGDQPQHF | TGTGCCAGCAGTTGGCGGGGGGATCAGCCCCAGCATTTT
TRBD2 | - | 15 | TRBJ2-7 | TRBV7-2 | CASSNEATSGYEQYF | TGTGCCAGCAGCAACGAAGCGACTAGCGGGTACGAGCAGTACTTC
- | many | 14 | TRBJ2-7 | TRBV27 | CASSLAQDPYEQYF | TGTGCCAGCAGTTTAGCACAGGACCCCTACGAGCAGTACTTC
TRBD1 | - | 14 | TRBJ1-6 | TRBV30 | CAWTGQGSNSPLHF | TGTGCCTGGACCGGACAGGGGAGCAATTCACCCCTCCACTTT
- | many | 15 | TRBJ1-1 | TRBV2 | CASSVPGFLNTEAFF | TGTGCCAGCAGTGTCCCAGGGTTTCTTAACACTGAAGCTTTCTTT
- | few | 11 | TRBJ2-7 | TRBV6-1 | CASRLGREQYF | TGTGCCAGCAGACTCGGGCGCGAGCAGTACTTC
TRBD1 | - | 16 | TRBJ2-7 | TRBV7-8 | CASSLPRGQGSYEQYF | TGTGCCAGCAGCTTACCGCGGGGACAGGGCTCCTACGAGCAGTACTTC
TRBD2 | many | 15 | TRBJ2-5 | TRBV18 | CASSGRGGVQETQYF | TGTGCCAGCTCCGGGAGGGGCGGAGTTCAAGAGACCCAGTACTTC
- | - | 13 | TRBJ1-1 | TRBV3-1 | CASSQRRNTEAFF | TGTGCCAGCAGCCAAAGGAGGAACACTGAAGCTTTCTTT
TRBD2 | - | 15 | TRBJ2-2 | TRBV12-3/TRBV12-4 | CASRYGLADTGELSF | TGTGCCAGCAGATACGGACTAGCGGACACCGGGGAGCTGTCTTTT
TRBD1 | many | 14 | TRBJ2-5 | TRBV28 | CASRDGTGEETQYF | TGTGCCAGCAGAGACGGGACAGGGGAAGAGACCCAGTACTTC
TRBD1 | many | 13 | TRBJ1-1 | TRBV12-3/TRBV12-4 | CASSPTGAPGAFF | TGTGCCAGCAGTCCGACAGGGGCGCCGGGAGCTTTCTTT
- | many | 14 | TRBJ1-1 | TRBV12-3/TRBV12-4 | CASSNRQLNTEAFF | TGTGCCAGCAGTAACCGGCAGCTGAACACTGAAGCTTTCTTT
TRBD1 | - | 18 | TRBJ2-3 | TRBV11-2 | CASSLGGMTGVATDTQYF | TGTGCCAGCAGCTTAGGGGGGATGACAGGGGTAGCAACAGATACGCAGTATTTT
TRBD2 | many | 15 | TRBJ2-5 | TRBV10-3 | CAISSTSGNGKTQYF | TGTGCCATCAGTTCGACTAGCGGGAACGGAAAGACCCAGTACTTC
- | few | 14 | TRBJ2-2 | TRBV5-6 | CASSQEGEFGELFF | TGTGCCAGCAGCCAGGAGGGGGAGTTCGGGGAGCTGTTTTTT
TRBD2 | few | 14 | TRBJ2-7 | TRBV20-1 | CSANSGRNAYEQYF | TGCAGTGCAAATAGCGGGAGAAATGCCTACGAGCAGTACTTC
- | once | 14 | TRBJ1-1 | TRBV7-2 | CASSRTHLNTEAFF | TGTGCCAGCAGCCGGACCCACCTGAACACTGAAGCTTTCTTT
TRBD1 | - | 14 | TRBJ2-7 | TRBV4-1 | CASSHDRGGYEQYF | TGCGCCAGCAGCCATGACAGGGGGGGATACGAGCAGTACTTC
- | many | 11 | TRBJ2-5 | TRBV27 | CASKGRETQYF | TGTGCCAGCAAGGGGAGGGAGACCCAGTACTTC
TRBD2 | few | 15 | TRBJ2-1 | TRBV28 | CASSPRGGRYNEQFF | TGTGCCAGCAGTCCGCGTGGCGGGAGATACAATGAGCAGTTCTTC
TRBD1 | many | 12 | TRBJ1-2 | TRBV6-1 | CASKGQGYGYTF | TGTGCCAGTAAGGGACAGGGATATGGCTACACCTTC
TRBD2 | - | 16 | TRBJ2-5 | TRBV20-1 | CSARDPSGRLQETQYF | TGCAGTGCTAGAGATCCTAGCGGGAGGCTCCAAGAGACCCAGTACTTC
TRBD2 | - | 16 | TRBJ2-7 | TRBV13 | CASSGGGLAASYEQYF | TGTGCCAGCAGCGGCGGGGGGCTAGCGGCCTCCTACGAGCAGTACTTC
- | - | 13 | TRBJ2-1 | TRBV28 | CASSPVADNEQLF | TGTGCCAGCAGCCCGGTCGCGGACAATGAGCAGCTCTTC
TRBD1 | many | 14 | TRBJ1-5 | TRBV28 | CASSLPLTGQPQHF | TGTGCCAGCAGTTTACCCTTGACAGGGCAGCCCCAGCATTTT
TRBD1 | many | 13 | TRBJ1-1 | TRBV11-2 | CASSPQGDSEAFF | TGTGCCAGCAGCCCTCAGGGGGACTCTGAAGCTTTCTTT
- | - | 13 | TRBJ2-7 | TRBV29-1 | CSVHTTDRSEQYF | TGCAGCGTGCACACGACAGACCGCTCCGAGCAGTACTTC
TRBD1 | once | 17 | TRBJ2-1 | TRBV15 | CATSRPKTGSSYNEQFF | TGTGCCACCAGCAGACCTAAGACAGGGAGCTCCTACAATGAGCAGTTCTTC
- | few | 14 | TRBJ1-1 | TRBV5-1 | CASSGGVVNTEAFF | TGCGCCAGCAGCGGCGGGGTTGTGAACACTGAAGCTTTCTTT
- | many | 14 | TRBJ2-2 | TRBV28 | CASRKQGYTGELFF | TGTGCCAGCAGAAAACAGGGTTACACCGGGGAGCTGTTTTTT
TRBD1 | - | 17 | TRBJ2-2 | TRBV27 | CASSLVGTGGINGELFF | TGTGCCAGCAGTTTAGTGGGGACAGGGGGCATTAACGGGGAGCTGTTTTTT
- | few | 14 | TRBJ1-5 | TRBV6-2/TRBV6-3 | CASSYGQMGQPQHF | TGTGCCAGCAGTTACGGGCAGATGGGTCAGCCCCAGCATTTT
TRBD2 | many | 16 | TRBJ2-7 | TRBV20-1 | CSAPGLAGYRPDEQYF | TGCAGTGCTCCAGGACTAGCTGGCTACCGACCTGACGAGCAGTACTTC
- | - | 16 | TRBJ2-2 | TRBV6-2/TRBV6-3 | CASSPGLAGVFGELFF | TGTGCCAGCAGCCCAGGCCTGGCAGGGGTTTTCGGGGAGCTGTTTTTT
TRBD2 | few | 13 | TRBJ2-5 | TRBV20-1 | CSARSGTTSTQYF | TGCAGTGCGAGATCCGGGACTACTTCAACCCAGTACTTC
TRBD1 | - | 14 | TRBJ1-5 | TRBV2 | CASRGDSYHQPQHF | TGTGCCAGCAGGGGGGACAGCTACCATCAGCCCCAGCATTTT
- | many | 13 | TRBJ2-1 | TRBV11-3 | CASSLGGANEQFF | TGTGCCAGCAGCTTAGGGGGGGCTAATGAGCAGTTCTTC
- | - | 13 | TRBJ2-2 | TRBV27 | CASRAPLARELFF | TGTGCCAGCAGGGCCCCGTTGGCGAGGGAGCTGTTTTTT
- | many | 15 | TRBJ1-4 | TRBV27 | CASSFQGSVYEKLFF | TGTGCCAGCAGTTTTCAGGGATCGGTATACGAAAAACTGTTTTTT
TRBD2 | once | 17 | TRBJ2-7 | TRBV10-3 | CAISEPGAGGPSGEQYF | TGTGCCATCAGTGAGCCGGGAGCGGGAGGCCCCTCGGGCGAGCAGTACTTC
TRBD1 | few | 17 | TRBJ1-5 | TRBV27 | CASTPGTAARGYQPQHF | TGTGCCAGCACCCCCGGGACAGCAGCGAGAGGGTATCAGCCCCAGCATTTT
- | - | 15 | TRBJ2-3 | TRBV27 | CASSFFSGASDTQYF | TGTGCCAGCAGTTTTTTTAGCGGAGCAAGTGATACGCAGTATTTT
TRBD1 | many | 15 | TRBJ1-4 | TRBV28 | CASSFTGTGGEKLFF | TGTGCCAGCAGTTTTACCGGGACAGGGGGTGAAAAACTGTTTTTT
- | many | 16 | TRBJ1-1 | TRBV6-5 | CASSFSSGDLNTEAFF | TGTGCCAGCAGTTTCTCATCAGGGGACCTGAACACTGAAGCTTTCTTT
- | few | 15 | TRBJ1-2 | TRBV18 | CASSRFPGTPDGYTF | TGTGCCAGCTCCCGCTTCCCCGGGACCCCGGATGGCTACACCTTC
- | - | 17 | TRBJ1-3 | TRBV6-1 | CASSRRDVSFSGNTIYF | TGTGCCAGCAGTCGCCGGGACGTCTCTTTCTCTGGAAACACCATATATTTT
- | - | 11 | TRBJ2-1 | TRBV12-3/TRBV12-4 | CASSLGPSQFF | TGTGCCAGCAGTTTAGGCCCTTCGCAGTTCTTC
- | - | 19 | TRBJ2-2 | TRBV12-3/TRBV12-4 | CASNSGTRAEGPNTGELFF | TGTGCCAGCAATAGCGGAACCCGGGCGGAGGGACCGAACACCGGGGAGCTGTTTTTT
TRBD2 | many | 16 | TRBJ2-2 | TRBV11-2 | CASSRSSGRFSGELFF | TGTGCCAGCAGCCGATCTAGCGGGAGATTCTCCGGGGAGCTGTTTTTT
TRBD2 | - | 13 | TRBJ2-7 | TRBV29-1 | CSVATSGSYEQYF | TGCAGCGTCGCAACTAGCGGGAGTTACGAGCAGTACTTC
TRBD1 | many | 14 | TRBJ1-1 | TRBV9 | CASSSGQVGTEAFF | TGTGCCAGCAGCTCTGGACAGGTGGGTACTGAAGCTTTCTTT